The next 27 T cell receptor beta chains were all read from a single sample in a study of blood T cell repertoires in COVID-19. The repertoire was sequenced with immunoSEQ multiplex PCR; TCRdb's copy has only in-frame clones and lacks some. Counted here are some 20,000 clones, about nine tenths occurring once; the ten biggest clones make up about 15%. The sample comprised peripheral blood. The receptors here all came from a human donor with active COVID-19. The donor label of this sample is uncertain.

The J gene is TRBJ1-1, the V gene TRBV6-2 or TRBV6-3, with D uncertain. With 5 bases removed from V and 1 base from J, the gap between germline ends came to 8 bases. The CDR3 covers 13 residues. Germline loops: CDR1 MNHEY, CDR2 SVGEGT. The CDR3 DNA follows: TGTGCCAGCAGTCTTACAGCGAACACTGAAGCTTTCTTT. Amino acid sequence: CASSLTANTEAFF.

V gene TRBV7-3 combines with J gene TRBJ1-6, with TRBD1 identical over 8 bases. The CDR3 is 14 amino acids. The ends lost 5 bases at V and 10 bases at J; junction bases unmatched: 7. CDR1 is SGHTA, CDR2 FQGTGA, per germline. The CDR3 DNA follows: TGTGCCAGCAGCCTTGGACAGGGAGGATCACCCCTCCACTTT. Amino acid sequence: CASSLGQGGSPLHF. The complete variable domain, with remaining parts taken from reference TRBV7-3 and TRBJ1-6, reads GAGVSQTPSNKVTEKGKYVELRCDPISGHTALYWYRQSLGQGPEFLIYFQGTGAADDSGLPNDRFFAVRPEGSVSTLKIQRTERGDSAVYLCASSLGQGGSPLHFGNGTRLTVT.

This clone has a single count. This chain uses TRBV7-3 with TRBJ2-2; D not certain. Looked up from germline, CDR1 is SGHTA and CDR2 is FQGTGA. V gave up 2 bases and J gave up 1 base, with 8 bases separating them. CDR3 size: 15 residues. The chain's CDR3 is CASSLEPGNTGELFF. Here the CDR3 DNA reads TGTGCCAGCAGCTTAGAACCGGGGAACACCGGGGAGCTGTTTTTT.

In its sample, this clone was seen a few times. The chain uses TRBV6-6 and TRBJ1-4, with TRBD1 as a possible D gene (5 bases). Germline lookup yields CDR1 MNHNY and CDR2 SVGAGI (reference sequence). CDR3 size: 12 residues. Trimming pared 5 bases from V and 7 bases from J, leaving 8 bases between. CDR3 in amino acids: CASSSTGEKLFF. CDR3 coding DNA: TGTGCCAGCAGTAGCACAGGTGAAAAACTGTTTTTT.

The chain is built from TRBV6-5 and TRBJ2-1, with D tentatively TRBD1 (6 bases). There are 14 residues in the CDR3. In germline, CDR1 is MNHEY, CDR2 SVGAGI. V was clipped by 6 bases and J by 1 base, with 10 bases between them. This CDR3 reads CASRQGMSYNEQFF. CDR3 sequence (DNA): TGTGCCAGCAGACAGGGTATGTCCTACAATGAGCAGTTCTTC.

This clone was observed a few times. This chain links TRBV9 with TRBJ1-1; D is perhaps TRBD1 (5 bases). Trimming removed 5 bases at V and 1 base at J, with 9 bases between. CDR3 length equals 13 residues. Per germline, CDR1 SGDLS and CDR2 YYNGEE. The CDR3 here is CASSLTGNTEAFF. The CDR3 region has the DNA TGTGCCAGCAGTCTTACAGGGAACACTGAAGCTTTCTTT.

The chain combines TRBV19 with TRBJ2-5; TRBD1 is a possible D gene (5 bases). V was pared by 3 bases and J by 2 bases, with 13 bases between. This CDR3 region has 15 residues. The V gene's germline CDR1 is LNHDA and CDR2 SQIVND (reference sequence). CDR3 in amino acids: CASSIMGSGQETQYF. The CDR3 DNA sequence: TGTGCCAGTAGTATCATGGGTTCAGGGCAAGAGACCCAGTACTTC.

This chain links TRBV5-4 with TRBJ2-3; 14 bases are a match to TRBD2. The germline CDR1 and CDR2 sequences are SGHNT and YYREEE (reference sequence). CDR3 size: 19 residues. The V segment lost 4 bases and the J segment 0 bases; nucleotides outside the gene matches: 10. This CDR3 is CASSHRATSGGDSTDTQYF. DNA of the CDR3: TGTGCCAGCAGCCATCGAGCGACTAGCGGGGGGGATAGCACAGATACGCAGTATTTT.

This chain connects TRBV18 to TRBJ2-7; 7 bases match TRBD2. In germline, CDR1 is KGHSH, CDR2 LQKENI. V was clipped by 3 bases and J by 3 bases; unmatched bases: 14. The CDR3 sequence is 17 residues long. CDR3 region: CASSPIDPLAVNYEQYF. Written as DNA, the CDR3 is TGTGCCAGCTCACCGATAGACCCGCTAGCGGTTAACTACGAGCAGTACTTC.

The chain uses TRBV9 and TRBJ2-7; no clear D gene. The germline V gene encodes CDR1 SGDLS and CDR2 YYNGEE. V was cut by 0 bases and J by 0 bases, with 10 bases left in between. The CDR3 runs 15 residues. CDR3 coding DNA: TGTGCCAGCAGCGTAGGAAGACACAGCTCCTACGAGCAGTACTTC. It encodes CASSVGRHSSYEQYF.

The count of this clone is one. The CDR3, as DNA: TGCGCCAGCAGTCCTACCGGGACAGGGACTCAGCCCCAGCATTTT. Translated: CASSPTGTGTQPQHF. The J gene is TRBJ1-5, the V gene TRBV4-1, with 9 bases that match TRBD1. The CDR3 spans 15 residues. Trimming cost V 6 bases and J 6 bases; bases outside gene matches: 9. CDR1 MGHRA and CDR2 YSYEKL come from the germline V gene.

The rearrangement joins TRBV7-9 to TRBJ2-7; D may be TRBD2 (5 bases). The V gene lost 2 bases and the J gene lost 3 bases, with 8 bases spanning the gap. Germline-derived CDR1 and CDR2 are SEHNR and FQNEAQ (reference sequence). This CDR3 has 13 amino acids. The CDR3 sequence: CASSLKGDYEQYF. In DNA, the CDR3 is TGTGCCAGCAGCTTAAAGGGAGACTACGAGCAGTACTTC.

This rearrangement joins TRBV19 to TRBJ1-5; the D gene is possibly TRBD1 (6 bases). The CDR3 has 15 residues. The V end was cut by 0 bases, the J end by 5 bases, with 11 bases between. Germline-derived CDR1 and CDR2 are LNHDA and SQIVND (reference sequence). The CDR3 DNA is TGTGCCAGTAGTATAGATGGGGGCGGAGATCAGCCCCAGCATTTT. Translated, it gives CASSIDGGGDQPQHF.

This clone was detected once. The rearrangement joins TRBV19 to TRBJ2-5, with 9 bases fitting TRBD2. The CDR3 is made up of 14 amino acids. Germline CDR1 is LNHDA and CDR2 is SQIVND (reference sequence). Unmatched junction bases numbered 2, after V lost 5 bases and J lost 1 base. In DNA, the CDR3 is TGTGCCAGTAGTGATAGCGGGGGCCAAGAGACCCAGTACTTC. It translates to CASSDSGGQETQYF.

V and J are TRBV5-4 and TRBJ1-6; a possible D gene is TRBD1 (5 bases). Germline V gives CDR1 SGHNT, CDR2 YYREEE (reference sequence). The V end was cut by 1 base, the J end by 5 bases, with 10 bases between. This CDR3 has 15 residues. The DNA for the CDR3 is TGTGCCAGCAGCTTGAGGGGTATCCATAATTCACCCCTCCACTTT. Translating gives CASSLRGIHNSPLHF.

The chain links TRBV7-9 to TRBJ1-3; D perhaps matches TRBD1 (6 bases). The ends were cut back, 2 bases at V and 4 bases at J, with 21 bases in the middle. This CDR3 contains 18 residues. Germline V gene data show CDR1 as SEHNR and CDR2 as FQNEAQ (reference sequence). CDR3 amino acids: CASSLRRPQGDSGNTIYF. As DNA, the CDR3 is TGTGCCAGCAGCTTAAGAAGGCCACAGGGAGATTCCGGAAACACCATATATTTT.

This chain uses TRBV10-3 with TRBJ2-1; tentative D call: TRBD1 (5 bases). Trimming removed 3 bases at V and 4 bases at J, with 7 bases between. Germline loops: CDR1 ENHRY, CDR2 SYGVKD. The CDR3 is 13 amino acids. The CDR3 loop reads CAISDTGYNEQFF. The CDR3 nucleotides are TGTGCCATCAGTGACACAGGATACAATGAGCAGTTCTTC.

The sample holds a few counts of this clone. The CDR3 is CASSFDRGLFSYEQYF. The CDR3 bases are TGTGCCAGCAGCTTTGACAGGGGGCTATTCTCCTACGAGCAGTACTTC. The chain links TRBV5-8 to TRBJ2-7; the match to TRBD1 covers 10 bases. Trimming cost V 2 bases and J 0 bases; bases outside gene matches: 5. Germline V gene lookup returns CDR1 SGHTS and CDR2 YDEGEE. The CDR3 runs 16 residues. Full variable domain (missing parts from reference TRBV5-8 and TRBJ2-7): EAGVTQSPTHLIKTRGQQATLRCSPISGHTSVYWYQQALGLGLQFLLWYDEGEERNRGNFPPRFSGRQFPNYSSELNVNALELEDSALYLCASSFDRGLFSYEQYFGPGTRLTVT.

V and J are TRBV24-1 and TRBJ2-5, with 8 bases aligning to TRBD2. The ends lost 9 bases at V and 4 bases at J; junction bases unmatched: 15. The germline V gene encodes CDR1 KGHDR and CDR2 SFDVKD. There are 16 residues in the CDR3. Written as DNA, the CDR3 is TGTGCCACCGGGGACCCCGGGACTAGAGGGCGAGAGACCCAGTACTTC. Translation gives CATGDPGTRGRETQYF.

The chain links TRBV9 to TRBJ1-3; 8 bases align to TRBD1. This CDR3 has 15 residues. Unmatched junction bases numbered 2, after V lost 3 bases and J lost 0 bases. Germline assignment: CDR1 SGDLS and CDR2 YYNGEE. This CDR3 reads CASSAGQVSGNTIYF. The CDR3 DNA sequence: TGTGCCAGCAGCGCGGGACAGGTCTCTGGAAACACCATATATTTT.

In DNA form, the CDR3 reads TGCGCCAGCAGCCAAGATCCCATTACAGGGGGCTATGGGGGCTACACCTTC. It specifies CASSQDPITGGYGGYTF. This sequence joins TRBV4-1 and TRBJ1-2; 9 bases match TRBD1. Trimming removed 0 bases from V and 8 bases from J; junction bases left unmatched: 13. Germline lookup yields CDR1 MGHRA and CDR2 YSYEKL. CDR3 size: 17 residues.

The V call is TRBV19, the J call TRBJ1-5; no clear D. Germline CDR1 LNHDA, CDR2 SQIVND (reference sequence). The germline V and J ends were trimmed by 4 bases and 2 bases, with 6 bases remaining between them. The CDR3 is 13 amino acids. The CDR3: CASSNGGNQPQHF. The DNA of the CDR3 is TGTGCCAGTAGTAACGGGGGCAATCAGCCCCAGCATTTT.

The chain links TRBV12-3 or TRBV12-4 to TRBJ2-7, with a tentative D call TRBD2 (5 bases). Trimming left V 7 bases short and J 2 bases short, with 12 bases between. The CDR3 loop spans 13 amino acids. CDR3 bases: TGTGCCAGCACCCGAGGAGGTACCTACGAGCAGTACTTC. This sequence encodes CASTRGGTYEQYF.

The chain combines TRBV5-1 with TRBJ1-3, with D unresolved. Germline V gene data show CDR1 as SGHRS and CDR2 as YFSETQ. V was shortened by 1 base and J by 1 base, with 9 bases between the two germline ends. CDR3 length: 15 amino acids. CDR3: CASSLPDPSGNTIYF. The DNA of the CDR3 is TGCGCCAGCAGCTTGCCAGATCCATCTGGAAACACCATATATTTT.

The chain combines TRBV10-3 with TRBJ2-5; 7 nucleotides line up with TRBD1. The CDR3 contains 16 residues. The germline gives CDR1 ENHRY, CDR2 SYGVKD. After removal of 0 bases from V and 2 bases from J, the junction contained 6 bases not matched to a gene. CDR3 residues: CAISESPGQLQETQYF. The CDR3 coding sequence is TGTGCCATCAGTGAGTCACCGGGACAGTTACAAGAGACCCAGTACTTC.

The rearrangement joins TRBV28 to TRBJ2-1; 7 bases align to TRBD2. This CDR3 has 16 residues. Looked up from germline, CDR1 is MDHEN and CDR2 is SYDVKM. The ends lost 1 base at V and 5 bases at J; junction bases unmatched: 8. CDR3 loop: CASSLLGLTGHNEQFF. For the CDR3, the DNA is TGTGCCAGCAGTTTATTGGGACTAACGGGCCACAATGAGCAGTTCTTC.

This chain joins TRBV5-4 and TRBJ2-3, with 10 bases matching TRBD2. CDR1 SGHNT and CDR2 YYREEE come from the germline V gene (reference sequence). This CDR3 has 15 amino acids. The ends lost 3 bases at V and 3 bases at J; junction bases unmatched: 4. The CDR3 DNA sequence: TGTGCCAGCAGCTCAAGCGGGGGGGTGACAGATACGCAGTATTTT. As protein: CASSSSGGVTDTQYF.